Listed below are T cell receptor beta chains from one sample, sequenced in a study of a mutant IDH1 vaccine in newly diagnosed glioma. Libraries were prepared by immunoSEQ multiplex PCR; TCRdb keeps only in-frame clonotypes and omits some of them. In the table there are some 90,000 clones, more than 65% of which are singletons. The source material was PBMCs, sampled from a glioma patient treated with radiotherapy, temozolomide or both. Receptors were obtained from a man between 35 and 55 years old with glioma. Some clones in this sample may be carry-over from other donors' samples. The CDR3 runs from the conserved cysteine through the conserved F or W. The D gene is left open where the match is weak. The size entry is marked missing in some rows and otherwise reads once, few, many or a size class.

d_gene,v_gene,abundance,j_gene,CDR3aa,CDR3nt
NA,TRBV5-1,NA,TRBJ2-7,CASSLRTSYEQYF,TGCGCCAGCAGCTTACGGACCTCCTACGAGCAGTACTTC
TRBD1,TRBV5-6,NA,TRBJ2-7,CASSHRDRVLGKKF,TGTGCCAGCAGCCACAGGGACAGGGTATTGGGGAAGAAATTC
TRBD2,TRBV9,NA,TRBJ2-2,CASSVEGGLAVNTGELFF,TGTGCCAGCAGCGTAGAGGGTGGACTAGCGGTTAACACCGGGGAGCTGTTTTTT
TRBD1,TRBV2,NA,TRBJ1-1,CARGGTGGTFF,TGTGCCAGAGGGGGGACAGGGGGCACTTTCTTT
TRBD1,TRBV6-5,NA,TRBJ2-7,CASRLDRADF,TGTGCCAGCAGATTGGACAGGGCGGACTTC
TRBD1,TRBV5-5,NA,TRBJ2-1,CASSPSLAGQGWNEQFF,TGTGCCAGCAGTCCCAGCTTAGCGGGACAGGGGTGGAATGAGCAGTTCTTC
NA,TRBV19,once,TRBJ2-6,CASTVVQRLSGANVLTF,TGTGCCAGTACTGTGGTACAGCGCCTTTCTGGGGCCAACGTCCTGACTTTC
NA,TRBV18,NA,TRBJ1-2,CASSPDGQYGYTF,TGTGCCAGCTCACCGGACGGACAGTATGGCTACACCTTC
NA,TRBV2,NA,TRBJ1-1,CASQDSFSEAFF,TGTGCCAGCCAGGACAGTTTTTCTGAAGCTTTCTTT
NA,TRBV27,NA,TRBJ2-7,CASSRDNVILTPSYEQYF,TGTGCCAGCAGTAGAGACAACGTGATCCTAACCCCCTCTTACGAGCAGTACTTC
TRBD1,TRBV4-2,few,TRBJ1-4,CASSQGGQAGEKLFF,TGTGCCAGCAGCCAAGGAGGACAGGCGGGTGAAAAACTGTTTTTT
NA,TRBV5-4,NA,TRBJ1-6,CASSLDPVGPLHF,TGTGCCAGCAGCTTGGATCCCGTAGGGCCCCTCCACTTT
NA,TRBV30,NA,TRBJ2-7,CAWSVGTTIYEQYF,TGTGCCTGGAGTGTAGGGACAACCATCTACGAGCAGTACTTC
NA,TRBV11-2,few,TRBJ2-7,CASSLGRGQGYEQYF,TGTGCCAGCAGCTTAGGGCGGGGGCAGGGCTACGAGCAGTACTTC
TRBD1,TRBV19,once,TRBJ1-5,CASRRIGQGAGQPQHF,TGTGCCAGTAGGCGAATTGGGCAGGGGGCAGGTCAGCCCCAGCATTTT
NA,TRBV15,NA,TRBJ1-5,CATSRGTANSNQPQHF,TGTGCCACCAGCAGAGGGACGGCTAATAGCAATCAGCCCCAGCATTTT
TRBD1,TRBV6-1,NA,TRBJ2-7,CASSGPDRGSYEQYF,TGTGCCAGCAGTGGGCCGGACAGGGGCAGCTACGAGCAGTACTTC
TRBD1,TRBV19,NA,TRBJ1-2,CASSATGGSNYGYTF,TGTGCCAGTAGTGCGACAGGGGGATCGAACTATGGCTACACCTTC
NA,TRBV9,NA,TRBJ1-3,CASSVDSGDTIYF,TGTGCCAGCAGCGTAGATTCCGGGGACACCATATATTTT
TRBD2,TRBV5-1,NA,TRBJ2-7,CASSLPGGEYEQYF,TGCGCCAGCAGCTTGCCCGGGGGGGAATACGAGCAGTACTTC
TRBD2,TRBV6-4,NA,TRBJ2-2,CASSAQGLANTGELFF,TGTGCCAGCAGTGCCCAGGGACTAGCGAACACCGGGGAGCTGTTTTTT
NA,TRBV9,NA,TRBJ2-7,CASSVGHTASYEQYF,TGTGCCAGCAGCGTAGGTCACACGGCGTCCTACGAGCAGTACTTC
NA,TRBV30,NA,TRBJ1-3,CAWSVLGIHTIYF,TGTGCCTGGAGTGTATTAGGGATCCACACCATATATTTT
NA,TRBV5-1,NA,TRBJ2-7,CASSLGGEQYF,TGCGCCAGCAGCTTGGGGGGCGAGCAGTACTTC
NA,TRBV6-6,NA,TRBJ2-7,CASSYTDLYEQYF,TGTGCCAGCAGTTACACGGATCTCTACGAGCAGTACTTC
NA,TRBV19,few,TRBJ1-4,CASSDSMPTNEKLFF,TGTGCCAGTAGCGACAGTATGCCAACTAATGAAAAACTGTTTTTT
TRBD1,TRBV7-9,NA,TRBJ2-7,CASTKGTGDFYEQYF,TGTGCCAGCACCAAAGGGACAGGGGATTTTTACGAGCAGTACTTC
NA,TRBV5-6,NA,TRBJ2-2,CASTGWGTGELFF,TGTGCCAGCACTGGTTGGGGGACCGGGGAGCTGTTTTTT
NA,TRBV14,NA,TRBJ1-1,CASSRYRSTEAFF,TGTGCCAGCAGCCGCTACAGGTCCACTGAAGCTTTCTTT
NA,TRBV6-5,NA,TRBJ2-5,CATKKRGETQYF,TGTGCCACCAAGAAGCGAGGGGAGACCCAGTACTTC
NA,TRBV27,NA,TRBJ2-5,CASSFQGGTQYF,TGTGCCAGCAGTTTTCAGGGTGGGACCCAGTACTTC
NA,TRBV27,NA,TRBJ1-2,CASSLSWTHNYGYTF,TGTGCCAGCAGTTTATCGTGGACACATAACTATGGCTACACCTTC
NA,TRBV11-2,NA,TRBJ2-7,CASSLASRSHEQYF,TGTGCCAGCAGCTTAGCCTCTCGTTCCCACGAGCAGTACTTC
TRBD1,TRBV6-5,NA,TRBJ2-5,CASSSRQGQETQYF,TGTGCCAGCAGTTCTCGACAGGGACAAGAGACCCAGTACTTC
NA,TRBV5-8,NA,TRBJ2-7,CASSFYYEQYF,TGTGCCAGCAGCTTTTACTACGAGCAGTACTTC
NA,TRBV10-1,NA,TRBJ1-2,CASSVSGTYGYTF,TGCGCCAGCAGTGTGTCGGGGACTTATGGCTACACCTTC
NA,TRBV6-5,NA,TRBJ1-3,CASSYSGGISGNTIYF,TGTGCCAGCAGTTACTCGGGGGGGATTTCTGGAAACACCATATATTTT
NA,TRBV7-9,few,TRBJ1-5,CASSLDKENQPQHF,TGTGCCAGCAGCTTAGATAAGGAGAATCAGCCCCAGCATTTT